The 3 T cell receptor beta chains presented below share a single source sample, sequenced in a study of cytomegalovirus exposure and HLA in healthy donors. The PCR used 60 Vbeta and 13 Jbeta primers. Only in-frame clones appear in the TCRdb table, and some are missing; sequencing was by immunoSEQ multiplex PCR. The sample carries some 130,000 clones, 65% to 80% recorded once. Sequencing was performed on PBMCs. These receptors were taken from a male donor in good health and CMV-seropositive.

Regarding this clone: It is likely a read error, because the conserved phenylalanine at the end of the CDR3 is missing. The chain links TRBV6-1 to TRBJ1-2, with 8 bases lining up with TRBD1. Unmatched junction bases numbered 4, after V lost 3 bases and J lost 4 bases. CDR1 is MNHNS and CDR2 is SASEGT in the germline V gene. This CDR3 is 14 amino acids long. CDR3: CASSDGDRIYGYTL. CDR3 bases: TGTGCCAGCAGTGATGGGGACAGGATCTATGGCTACACCCTC.

J is TRBJ2-7 and V is TRBV9, with D possibly TRBD2 on 6 matching bases. Between the trimmed V and J ends, which lost 3 bases and 0 bases, there was a span of 10 bases. The CDR3 has 14 residues. Germline V lookup: CDR1 SGDLS, CDR2 YYNGEE. CDR3 nucleotide sequence: TGTGCCAGCAGCGCACGGGACTCCTCCTACGAGCAGTACTTC. It yields the protein CASSARDSSYEQYF.

This clone is a singleton in its sample. V usage is TRBV18 and J usage is TRBJ2-7; TRBD1 matches 8 bases. From germline, CDR1 is KGHSH and CDR2 LQKENI. The CDR3 is made up of 13 amino acids. Trimming removed 4 bases from V and 4 bases from J; junction bases left unmatched: 3. CDR3 bases: TGTGCCAGCTCACAAGACAGGGGTTACGAGCAGTACTTC. Amino acids: CASSQDRGYEQYF.